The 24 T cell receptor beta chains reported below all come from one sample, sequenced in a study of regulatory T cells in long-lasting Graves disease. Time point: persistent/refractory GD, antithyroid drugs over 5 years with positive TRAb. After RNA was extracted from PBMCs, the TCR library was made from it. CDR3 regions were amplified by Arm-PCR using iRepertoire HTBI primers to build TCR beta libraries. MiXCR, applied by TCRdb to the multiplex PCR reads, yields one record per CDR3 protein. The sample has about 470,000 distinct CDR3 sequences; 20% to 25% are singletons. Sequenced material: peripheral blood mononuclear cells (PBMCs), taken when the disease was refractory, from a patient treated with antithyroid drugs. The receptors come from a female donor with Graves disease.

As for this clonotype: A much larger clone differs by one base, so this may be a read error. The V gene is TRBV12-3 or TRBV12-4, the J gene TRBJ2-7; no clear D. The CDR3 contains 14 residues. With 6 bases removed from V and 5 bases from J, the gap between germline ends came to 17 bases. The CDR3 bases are TGTGCCAGCAGCCCAGGCCCGGGCGGCCACGAGCAGTACTTC. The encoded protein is CASSPGPGGHEQYF.

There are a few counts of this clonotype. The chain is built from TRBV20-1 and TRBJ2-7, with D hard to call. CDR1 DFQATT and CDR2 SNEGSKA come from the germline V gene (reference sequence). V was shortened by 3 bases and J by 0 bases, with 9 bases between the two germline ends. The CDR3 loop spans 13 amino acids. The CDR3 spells CSARTPTSYEQYF. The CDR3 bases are TGCAGTGCTAGGACCCCCACCTCCTACGAGCAGTACTTC.

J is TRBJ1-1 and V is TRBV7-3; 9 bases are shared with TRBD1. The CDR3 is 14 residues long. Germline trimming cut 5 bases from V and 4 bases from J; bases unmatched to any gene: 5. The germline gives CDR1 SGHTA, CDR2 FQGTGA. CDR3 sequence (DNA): TGTGCCAGCAGCCCGACAGGGGGGAGCACTGAAGCTTTCTTT. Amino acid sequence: CASSPTGGSTEAFF.

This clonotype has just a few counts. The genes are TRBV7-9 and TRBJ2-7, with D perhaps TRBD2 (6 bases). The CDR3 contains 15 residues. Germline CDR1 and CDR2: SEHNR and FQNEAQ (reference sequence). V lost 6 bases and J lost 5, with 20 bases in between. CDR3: CASSLTGTGAHEQYF. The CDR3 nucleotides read TGTGCCAGCAGTCTCACCGGGACTGGGGCCCACGAGCAGTACTTC.

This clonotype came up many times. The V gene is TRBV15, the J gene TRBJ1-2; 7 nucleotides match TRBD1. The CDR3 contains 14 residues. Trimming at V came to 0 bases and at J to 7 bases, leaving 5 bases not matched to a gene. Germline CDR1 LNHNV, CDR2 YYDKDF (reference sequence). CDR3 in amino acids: CATSRDLTGAGYTF. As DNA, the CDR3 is TGTGCCACCAGCAGAGATCTTACAGGGGCTGGCTACACCTTC. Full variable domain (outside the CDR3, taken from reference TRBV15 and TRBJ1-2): DAMVIQNPRYQVTQFGKPVTLSCSQTLNHNVMYWYQQKSSQAPKLLFHYYDKDFNNEADTPDNFQSRRPNTSFCFLDIRSPGLGDTAMYLCATSRDLTGAGYTFGSGTRLTVV.

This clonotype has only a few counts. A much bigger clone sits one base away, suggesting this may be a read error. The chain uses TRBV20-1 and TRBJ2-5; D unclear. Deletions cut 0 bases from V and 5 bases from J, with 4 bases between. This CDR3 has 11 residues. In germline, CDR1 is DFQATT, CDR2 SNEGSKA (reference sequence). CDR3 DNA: TGCAGTGCTAGAGATGTGGAGACCCAGTACTTC. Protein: CSARDVETQYF.

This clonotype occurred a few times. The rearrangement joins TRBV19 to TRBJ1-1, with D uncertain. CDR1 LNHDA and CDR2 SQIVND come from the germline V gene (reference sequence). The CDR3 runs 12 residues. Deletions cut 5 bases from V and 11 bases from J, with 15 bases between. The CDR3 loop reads CASSGQESNAFF. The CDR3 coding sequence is TGTGCCAGTAGTGGGCAGGAGAGCAATGCTTTCTTT.

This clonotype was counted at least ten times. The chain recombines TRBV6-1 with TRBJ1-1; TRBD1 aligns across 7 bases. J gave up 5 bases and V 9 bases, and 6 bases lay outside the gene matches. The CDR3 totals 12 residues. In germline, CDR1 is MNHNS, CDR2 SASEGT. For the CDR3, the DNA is TGTGCCAGTCTACAGGGGTGGACTGAAGCTTTCTTT. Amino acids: CASLQGWTEAFF.

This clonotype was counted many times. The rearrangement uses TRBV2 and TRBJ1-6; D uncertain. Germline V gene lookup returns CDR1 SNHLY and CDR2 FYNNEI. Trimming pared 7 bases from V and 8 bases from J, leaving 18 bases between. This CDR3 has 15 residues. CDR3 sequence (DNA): TGTGCCAGCACTCTCCGGACCGGCAGCGATTCACCCCTCCACTTT. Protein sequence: CASTLRTGSDSPLHF.

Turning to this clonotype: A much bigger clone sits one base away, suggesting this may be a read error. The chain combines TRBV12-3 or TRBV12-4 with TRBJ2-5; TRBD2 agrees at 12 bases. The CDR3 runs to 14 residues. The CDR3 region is CANSNLAGGETQYF. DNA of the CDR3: TGTGCCAACAGTAATCTAGCGGGAGGGGAGACCCAGTACTTC.

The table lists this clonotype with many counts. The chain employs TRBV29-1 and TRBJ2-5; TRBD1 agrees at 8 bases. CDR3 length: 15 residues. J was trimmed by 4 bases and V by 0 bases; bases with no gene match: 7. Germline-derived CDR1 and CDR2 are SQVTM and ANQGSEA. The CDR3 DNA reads TGCAGCGTTGAAGATCGAAGGGACAGGCGAGAGACCCAGTACTTC. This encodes CSVEDRRDRRETQYF.

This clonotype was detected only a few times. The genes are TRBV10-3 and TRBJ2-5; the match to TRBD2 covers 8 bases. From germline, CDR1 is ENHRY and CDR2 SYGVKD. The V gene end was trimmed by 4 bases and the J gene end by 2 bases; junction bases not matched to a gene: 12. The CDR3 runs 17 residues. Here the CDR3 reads CAISGQGSTSGQETQYF. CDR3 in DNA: TGTGCCATCAGTGGGCAGGGGAGTACTAGCGGACAAGAGACCCAGTACTTC.

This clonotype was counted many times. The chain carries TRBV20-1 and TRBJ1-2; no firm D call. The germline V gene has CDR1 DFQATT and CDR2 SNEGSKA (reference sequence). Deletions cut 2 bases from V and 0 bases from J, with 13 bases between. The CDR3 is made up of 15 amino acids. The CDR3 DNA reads TGCAGTGCTAGAATCCGGACGGAGACTAACTATGGCTACACCTTC. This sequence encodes CSARIRTETNYGYTF.

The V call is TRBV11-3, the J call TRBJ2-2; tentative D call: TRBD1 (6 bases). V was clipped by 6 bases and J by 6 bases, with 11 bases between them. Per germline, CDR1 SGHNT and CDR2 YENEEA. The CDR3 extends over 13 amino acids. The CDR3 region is CASRTTGPGELFF. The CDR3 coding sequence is TGTGCCAGCAGAACGACAGGCCCCGGGGAGCTGTTTTTT.

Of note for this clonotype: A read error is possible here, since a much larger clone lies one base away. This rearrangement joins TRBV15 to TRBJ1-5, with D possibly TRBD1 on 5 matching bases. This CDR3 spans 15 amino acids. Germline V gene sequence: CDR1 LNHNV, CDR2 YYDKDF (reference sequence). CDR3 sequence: CSSGTGPGGNQPQHF. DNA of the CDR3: TGTTCCTCGGGTACCGGGCCGGGGGGCAATCAGCCCCAGCATTTT.

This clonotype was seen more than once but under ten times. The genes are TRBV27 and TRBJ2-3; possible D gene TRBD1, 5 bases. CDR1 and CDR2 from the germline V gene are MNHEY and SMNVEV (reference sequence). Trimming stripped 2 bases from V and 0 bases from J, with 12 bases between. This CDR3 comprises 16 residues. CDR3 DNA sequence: TGTGCCAGCAGTTTAGGGGCGGTTATCAGCACAGATACGCAGTATTTT. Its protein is CASSLGAVISTDTQYF.

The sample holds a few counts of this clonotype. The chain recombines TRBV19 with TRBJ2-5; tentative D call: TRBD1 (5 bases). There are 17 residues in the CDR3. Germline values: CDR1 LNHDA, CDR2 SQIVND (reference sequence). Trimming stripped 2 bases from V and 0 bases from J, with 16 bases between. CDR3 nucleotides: TGTGCCAGTAGTATATACCCCGCGACAGCGTACCAAGAGACCCAGTACTTC. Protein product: CASSIYPATAYQETQYF.

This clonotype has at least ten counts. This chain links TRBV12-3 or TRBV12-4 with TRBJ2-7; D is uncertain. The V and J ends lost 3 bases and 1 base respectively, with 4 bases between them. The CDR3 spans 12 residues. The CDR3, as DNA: TGTGCCAGCAGTTTTCATTCCTACGAGCAGTACTTC. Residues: CASSFHSYEQYF.

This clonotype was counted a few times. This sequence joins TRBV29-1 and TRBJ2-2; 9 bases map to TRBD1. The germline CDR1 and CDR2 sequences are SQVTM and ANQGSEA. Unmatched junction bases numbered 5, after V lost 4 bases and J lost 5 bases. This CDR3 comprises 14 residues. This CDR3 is CSVVEDRGTGELFF. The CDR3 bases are TGCAGCGTTGTGGAGGACAGGGGTACCGGGGAGCTGTTTTTT.

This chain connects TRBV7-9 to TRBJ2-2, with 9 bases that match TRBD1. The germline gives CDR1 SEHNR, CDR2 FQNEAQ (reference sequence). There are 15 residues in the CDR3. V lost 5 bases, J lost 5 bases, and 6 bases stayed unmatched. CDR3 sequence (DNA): TGTGCCAGCAGCGACCCGGGACAGGGAACCGGGGAGCTGTTTTTT. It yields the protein CASSDPGQGTGELFF.

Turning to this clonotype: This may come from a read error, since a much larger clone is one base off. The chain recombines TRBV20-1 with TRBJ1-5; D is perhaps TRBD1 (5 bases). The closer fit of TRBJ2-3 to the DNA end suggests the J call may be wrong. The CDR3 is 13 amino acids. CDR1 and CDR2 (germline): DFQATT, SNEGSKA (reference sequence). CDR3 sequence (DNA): TGCAGTGCCGGCGGACATAGCAATCAGCCCCAGTATTTT. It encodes CSAGGHSNQPQYF.

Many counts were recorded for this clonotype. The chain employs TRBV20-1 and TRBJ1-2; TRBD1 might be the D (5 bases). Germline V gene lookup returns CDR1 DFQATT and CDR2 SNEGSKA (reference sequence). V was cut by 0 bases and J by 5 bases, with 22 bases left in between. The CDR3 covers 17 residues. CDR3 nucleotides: TGCAGTGCTAGAGATGTCGCGGGGACCTTATTAACTTATGGCTACACCTTC. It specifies CSARDVAGTLLTYGYTF.

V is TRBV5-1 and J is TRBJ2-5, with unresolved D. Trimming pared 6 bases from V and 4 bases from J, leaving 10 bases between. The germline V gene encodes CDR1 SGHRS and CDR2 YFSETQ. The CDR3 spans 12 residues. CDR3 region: CASKGVGETQYF. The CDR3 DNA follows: TGCGCCAGCAAGGGTGTCGGAGAGACCCAGTACTTC.

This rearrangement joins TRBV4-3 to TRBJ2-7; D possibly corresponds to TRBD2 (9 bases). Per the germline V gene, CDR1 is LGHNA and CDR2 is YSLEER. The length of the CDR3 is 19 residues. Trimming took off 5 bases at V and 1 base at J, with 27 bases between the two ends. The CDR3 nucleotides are TGCGCCAGCAGCTCCCGGGACAGGACTTGTCTAGCGGGATCCTACGAGCAGTACTTC. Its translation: CASSSRDRTCLAGSYEQYF.